These 30 T cell receptor beta chains came from one sample sequenced in a study of cytomegalovirus exposure and HLA in healthy donors. PCR amplification relied on 60 Vbeta primers (plus 13 Jbeta primers). Some clones are missing from TCRdb's copy, which holds only in-frame ones; the method was immunoSEQ multiplex PCR. This sample has some 120,000 clones, with less than 85% found just once. The source material was PBMCs. These receptors all come from a man aged 25-45 years in good health and CMV-seronegative.

The J gene is TRBJ2-7, the V gene TRBV28, with TRBD1 matching over 8 bases. After removal of 5 bases from V and 8 bases from J, the junction contained 17 bases not matched to a gene. Germline V gene data show CDR1 as MDHEN and CDR2 as SYDVKM. The CDR3 has 16 amino acids. CDR3 bases: TGTGCCAGCAGTCCCCCTTATGGGGACAGGTCTTTGAAGCAGTACTTC. This codes for CASSPPYGDRSLKQYF.

V is TRBV30 and J is TRBJ1-3; maybe TRBD1 (6 bases). Trimming stripped 0 bases from V and 0 bases from J, with 21 bases between. The CDR3 is 19 residues long. The germline V gene encodes CDR1 GTSNPN and CDR2 SVGIG (reference sequence). The CDR3 DNA sequence: TGTGCCTGGAGTGTTAGGGGCAGGGGCCATCGAGCCTCTGGAAACACCATATATTTT. Translated: CAWSVRGRGHRASGNTIYF.

The chain employs TRBV7-8 and TRBJ2-1; TRBD2 matches 9 bases. Trimming cost V 7 bases and J 9 bases; bases outside gene matches: 4. The germline gives CDR1 SGHVS, CDR2 FQNEAQ. The CDR3 spans 12 residues. CDR3 DNA: TGTGCCAGCATCGGAGCGGGAGGTGAGCAGTTCTTC. Protein: CASIGAGGEQFF.

CDR3 coding DNA: TGTGCCAGCAGTTACGGGACAAGCTCTCAGCCCCAGCATTTT. Protein: CASSYGTSSQPQHF. The chain is built from TRBV6-5 and TRBJ1-5; a possible D gene is TRBD1 (6 bases). Trimming removed 2 bases from V and 6 bases from J, with 11 bases in between. The CDR3 spans 14 residues. Germline CDR1 is MNHEY and CDR2 is SVGAGI.

The gene calls are TRBV6-5 and TRBJ1-1; 8 bases map to TRBD1. Germline CDR1 and CDR2: MNHEY and SVGAGI. The CDR3 totals 15 residues. The trim removed 0 bases at V and 5 bases at J, leaving 5 bases unmatched. In DNA, the CDR3 is TGTGCCAGCAGTTACTCGCACAGGGGGAATACTGAAGCTTTCTTT. Translated, it gives CASSYSHRGNTEAFF.

The chain recombines TRBV12-5 with TRBJ2-7, with D possibly being TRBD2 (5 bases). This CDR3 contains 17 residues. V lost 1 base and J 4 bases, leaving 20 bases between the germline ends. Germline V lookup: CDR1 LGHNT, CDR2 FRNRAP. CDR3 amino acids: CASGLEIRLGRRYEQYF. Written as DNA, the CDR3 is TGTGCTAGTGGTTTGGAAATAAGATTGGGCAGGAGGTACGAGCAGTACTTC.

V gene TRBV25-1 combines with J gene TRBJ2-1, with 8 bases aligning to TRBD1. The V gene end was trimmed by 4 bases and the J gene end by 2 bases; junction bases not matched to a gene: 7. The CDR3 has 16 amino acids. Germline V gene sequence: CDR1 MGHDK, CDR2 SYGVNS. CDR3 in amino acids: CASSASTGVAYNEQFF. For the CDR3, the DNA is TGTGCCAGCAGTGCCTCGACAGGGGTGGCCTACAATGAGCAGTTCTTC. Variable domain in full (rest from reference TRBV25-1 and TRBJ2-1): EADIYQTPRYLVIGTGKKITLECSQTMGHDKMYWYQQDPGMELHLIHYSYGVNSTEKGDLSSESTVSRIRTEHFPLTLESARPSHTSQYLCASSASTGVAYNEQFFGPGTRLTVL.

This clone occurred once. The J gene is TRBJ1-1, the V gene TRBV29-1; D gene ambiguous. V shed 3 bases and J shed 2 bases, with 7 bases lying between them. CDR1 is SQVTM, CDR2 ANQGSEA, per germline. The CDR3 runs 12 residues. The CDR3 region is CSVDGGNTEAFF. The CDR3 coding sequence is TGCAGCGTTGACGGAGGCAACACTGAAGCTTTCTTT.

This chain uses TRBV5-6 with TRBJ2-4, with D possibly matching TRBD2 (5 bases). Germline V gene data show CDR1 as SGHDT and CDR2 as YYEEEE. The V end was cut by 7 bases, the J end by 0 bases, with 14 bases between. The CDR3 consists of 15 residues. The CDR3 coding sequence is TGTGCCAGCGGCAGGAGGAGACTAGCCAAAAACATTCAGTACTTC. Translation: CASGRRRLAKNIQYF.

The chain has TRBV28 and TRBJ2-1; D possibly corresponds to TRBD2 (5 bases). Between the trimmed V and J ends, which lost 1 base and 8 bases, there was a span of 12 bases. Looked up from germline, CDR1 is MDHEN and CDR2 is SYDVKM. The CDR3 runs to 14 residues. CDR3 sequence: CASSLSPSFDEQFF. For the CDR3, the DNA is TGTGCCAGCAGTTTATCTCCTAGCTTCGATGAGCAGTTCTTC. Looking up the rest from reference TRBV28 and TRBJ2-1 gives the full variable domain: DVKVTQSSRYLVKRTGEKVFLECVQDMDHENMFWYRQDPGLGLRLIYFSYDVKMKEKGDIPEGYSVSREKKERFSLILESASTNQTSMYLCASSLSPSFDEQFFGPGTRLTVL.

This sequence joins TRBV19 and TRBJ2-1; TRBD1 aligns across 10 bases. V shed 3 bases and J 7 bases; nucleotides not matched to a gene: 6. This CDR3 contains 15 residues. Germline CDR1 reads LNHDA; CDR2 reads SQIVND (reference sequence). The DNA of the CDR3 is TGTGCCAGTAGTATCGTCGACAGGGGGCTTAATGAGCAGTTCTTC. Translating gives CASSIVDRGLNEQFF.

This chain connects TRBV19 to TRBJ2-5, with 7 bases that match TRBD1. The CDR3 is 13 amino acids. Germline V CDR1 and CDR2: LNHDA, SQIVND (reference sequence). V lost 6 bases and J lost 4; bases outside the gene matches: 5. CDR3 DNA: TGTGCCAGTAGCATAACAGGGGTAGAGACCCAGTACTTC. Its protein product is CASSITGVETQYF.

V gene TRBV7-9 combines with J gene TRBJ2-3; tentative D call: TRBD2 (5 bases). The ends were cut back, 5 bases at V and 3 bases at J, with 21 bases in the middle. Germline-derived CDR1 and CDR2 are SEHNR and FQNEAQ (reference sequence). There are 17 residues in the CDR3. CDR3 bases: TGTGCCAGCAGCCCGGCGGGCGTGGGTTATGGTACAGATACGCAGTATTTT. This translates into CASSPAGVGYGTDTQYF.

The chain couples TRBV5-1 to TRBJ2-1, with D possibly TRBD2 on 6 matching bases. Trimming pared 4 bases from V and 5 bases from J, leaving 19 bases between. Germline assignment: CDR1 SGHRS and CDR2 YFSETQ. This CDR3 is 16 amino acids long. CDR3 residues: CASSIRGGRINNEQFF. DNA of the CDR3: TGCGCCAGCAGCATTCGGGGAGGCCGCATCAACAATGAGCAGTTCTTC.

The V call is TRBV28, the J call TRBJ2-7; perhaps TRBD2 as D (6 bases). This CDR3 has 20 residues. Trimming took 7 bases from V and 2 from J, leaving 33 bases between them. Germline CDR1 is MDHEN and CDR2 is SYDVKM. The CDR3 loop reads CASTNLGSGPTIVPTYEQYF. The CDR3 coding sequence is TGTGCCAGCACCAACCTTGGTAGCGGACCGACAATAGTGCCGACCTACGAGCAGTACTTC.

The CDR3: CASSPGTSARNEQFF. The CDR3 DNA sequence: TGTGCCAGCAGCCCGGGGACTAGCGCTCGCAATGAGCAGTTCTTC. The chain carries TRBV5-4 and TRBJ2-1; 10 positions agree with TRBD2. Germline trimming cut 4 bases from V and 6 bases from J; bases unmatched to any gene: 7. The CDR3 extends over 15 amino acids. Germline assignment: CDR1 SGHNT and CDR2 YYREEE (reference sequence).

The chain carries TRBV30 and TRBJ2-3, with TRBD2 identical over 8 bases. Per germline, CDR1 GTSNPN and CDR2 SVGIG (reference sequence). Losses at the gene ends were 3 bases for V and 1 base for J; bases not matched to a gene: 3. This CDR3 has 14 residues. The CDR3 loop is CAWSTSGRTDTQYF. The CDR3, as DNA: TGTGCCTGGAGCACTAGCGGCCGCACAGATACGCAGTATTTT.

DNA for the CDR3: TGTGCCAGTAGTATTAATGGGGCACAGACCCAGTACTTC. Residues: CASSINGAQTQYF. The chain links TRBV19 to TRBJ2-5, with D possibly TRBD1 on 5 matching bases. CDR1 and CDR2 (germline): LNHDA, SQIVND (reference sequence). Trimming cost V 3 bases and J 6 bases, with 11 bases left between them. This CDR3 has 13 residues.

In this sample, this clone turned up a few times. V is TRBV5-1 and J is TRBJ2-3, with D uncertain. Germline CDR1 reads SGHRS; CDR2 reads YFSETQ. The CDR3 loop spans 15 amino acids. Trimming removed 0 bases from V and 1 base from J, with 9 bases in between. The DNA for the CDR3 is TGCGCCAGCAGCTTGGGCACCCGAGGCACAGATACGCAGTATTTT. As protein: CASSLGTRGTDTQYF.

This rearrangement joins TRBV21-1 to TRBJ1-5; the table's D call, TRBD1, has no DNA check behind it. TRBV21-1 is a pseudogene. This CDR3 comprises 16 residues. DNA of the CDR3: TGTGCCAGCAGCAACGGGGACAGGGAAGAGGATCAGCCCCAGCATTTT. The encoded protein is CASSNGDREEDQPQHF.

The V gene is TRBV9, the J gene TRBJ2-2; 14 nucleotides match TRBD2. Germline values: CDR1 SGDLS, CDR2 YYNGEE. Trimming removed 4 bases from V and 7 bases from J; junction bases left unmatched: 12. The CDR3 has 18 amino acids. The CDR3, as DNA: TGTGCCAGCAGCAGCGGGACTAGCGGGAGAAGTGGTGGCGGGGAGCTGTTTTTT. It is translated as CASSSGTSGRSGGGELFF. Variable domain in full (rest from reference TRBV9 and TRBJ2-2): DSGVTQTPKHLITATGQRVTLRCSPRSGDLSVYWYQQSLDQGLQFLIQYYNGEERAKGNILERFSAQQFPDLHSELNLSSLELGDSALYFCASSSGTSGRSGGGELFFGEGSRLTVL.

The V and J genes are TRBV2 and TRBJ2-5; D uncertain. The CDR3 is 15 residues long. Germline CDR1 is SNHLY and CDR2 is FYNNEI. V lost 1 base and J lost 1, with 10 bases in between. CDR3 residues: CASSEDLQVQETQYF. The CDR3 DNA follows: TGTGCCAGCAGTGAAGATCTTCAGGTCCAAGAGACCCAGTACTTC.

A word on this clone: Relative to the germline gene, one junction end is altered; a read error may explain this. Other DNA variants within this sample encode the same CDR3. The chain carries TRBV30 and TRBJ1-2, with TRBD1 matching over 12 bases. Germline values: CDR1 GTSNPN, CDR2 SVGIG (reference sequence). This CDR3 is 12 amino acids long. Here the CDR3 DNA reads TGTGCCTCATCCGGGACAGGGGGCGGCTATACCTTC. Translated: CASSGTGGGYTF.

This clone was picked up one time. The rearrangement uses TRBV25-1 and TRBJ1-2; 7 bases align to TRBD1. The CDR3 contains 11 residues. CDR1 MGHDK and CDR2 SYGVNS come from the germline V gene. The J segment lost 4 bases and the V segment lost 8 bases, leaving 1 base of the junction unmatched. CDR3 in amino acids: CASWTGYGYTF. The CDR3 coding sequence is TGTGCCAGCTGGACAGGCTATGGCTACACCTTC.

The CDR3 DNA sequence: TGTGCCAGCAGTGAAGGCCAGGGTTCACCCCTCCACTTT. Translating gives CASSEGQGSPLHF. The chain employs TRBV6-1 and TRBJ1-6; D may be TRBD1 (5 bases). The CDR3 runs 13 residues. Germline CDR1 and CDR2: MNHNS and SASEGT. V lost 1 base and J 9 bases, leaving 7 bases between the germline ends.

The chain has TRBV5-1 and TRBJ1-3, with D possibly TRBD1 on 6 matching bases. The V gene lost 0 bases and the J gene lost 0 bases, with 7 bases spanning the gap. Germline assignment: CDR1 SGHRS and CDR2 YFSETQ. CDR3 length: 15 residues. The CDR3 region has the DNA TGCGCCAGCAGCTTGGAGACAGGCTCTGGAAACACCATATATTTT. This gives the protein CASSLETGSGNTIYF.

This clone was counted only a few times. The chain uses TRBV5-1 and TRBJ2-1; D gene ambiguous. Trimming removed 0 bases at V and 5 bases at J, with 15 bases between. The V gene's germline CDR1 is SGHRS and CDR2 YFSETQ. The CDR3 spans 16 residues. The CDR3 coding sequence is TGCGCCAGCAGCTTGGCCATGGTTGCCGAGGACAATGAGCAGTTCTTC. It translates to CASSLAMVAEDNEQFF.

This clone has a handful of counts. J is TRBJ2-7 and V is TRBV6-5; the D gene is possibly TRBD2 (5 bases). V lost 0 bases to trimming and J lost 3 bases, with 6 bases between them. Germline CDR1 MNHEY, CDR2 SVGAGI. CDR3 length: 13 residues. CDR3 nucleotides: TGTGCCAGCAGTTACTCCGGGGACTACGAGCAGTACTTC. Translated: CASSYSGDYEQYF.

The genes are TRBV11-3 and TRBJ2-7; 8 positions match TRBD2. Trimming took 0 bases from V and 8 from J; bases not matched to a gene: 18. The germline CDR1 and CDR2 sequences are SGHNT and YENEEA. This CDR3 has 18 residues. The CDR3 reads CASSLDIGGAAGEYKQYF. CDR3 sequence (DNA): TGTGCCAGCAGCTTAGATATAGGAGGGGCAGCGGGAGAGTATAAGCAGTACTTC.

This chain connects TRBV6-6 to TRBJ2-7, with 7 nucleotides matching TRBD2. Germline V gene lookup returns CDR1 MNHNY and CDR2 SVGAGI (reference sequence). V was clipped by 5 bases and J by 5 bases; unmatched bases: 15. The length of the CDR3 is 16 residues. The CDR3 nucleotides are TGTGCCAGCAGTCTGACCCGATGGAGCGGGATTGACGAGCAGTACTTC. Amino acids: CASSLTRWSGIDEQYF.